A single TCR beta chain is shown here with its context. Its cognate antigen is unknown. The method was immunoSEQ multiplex PCR; TCRdb's version includes in-frame clones alone and lacks a portion of them. Of 110,000 to 150,000 clones in the sample, around 92% were seen once. The data were taken from a study of T cell responses to AZD1222 COVID-19 vaccine. Findings and limits, study-wide: In all cases, repertoires were sampled only after the peak T cell response.

The CDR3 is made up of 15 amino acids. Trimming removed 0 bases at V and 2 bases at J, with 9 bases between. Germline loops: CDR1 LGHNA, CDR2 YNFKEQ. This TCR derives from an adult who had recovered from COVID-19. The rearrangement links TRBV4-2 to TRBJ2-3, with a possible D match to TRBD2 (6 bases). The sequences come from peripheral blood, collected after recovery from COVID-19. The CDR3 loop is CASSQETSLTDTQYF. CDR3 DNA sequence: TGTGCCAGCAGCCAAGAAACTAGCCTCACAGATACGCAGTATTTT.